The 13 T cell receptor beta chains listed next were all sequenced from one sample in a study of CD8 T cells in Susac syndrome. After extraction with the RNeasy kit, roughly 0.5 to 1 ug of the RNA was reverse transcribed using random hexamers. TCRdb independently ran MiXCR on the immunoSEQ multiplex PCR reads; one entry per CDR3 protein. The sample lists about 150,000 distinct CDR3 sequences, approximately 93% occurring once. Sample: CD8+ T cells from PBMCs. These receptors were taken from a human donor with multiple sclerosis.

The chain links TRBV7-9 to TRBJ2-5; D uncertain. CDR1 and CDR2 (germline): SEHNR, FQNEAQ (reference sequence). CDR3 length: 15 residues. Trimming shortened V by 5 bases and J by 2 bases, and 15 bases separated the two germline ends. Here the CDR3 DNA reads TGTGCCAGCAGCCCCGCCGTGATGCTACAAGAGACCCAGTACTTC. Translated: CASSPAVMLQETQYF. Using reference TRBV7-9 and TRBJ2-5 for the parts outside the CDR3, the full variable domain is DTGVSQNPRHKITKRGQNVTFRCDPISEHNRLYWYRQTLGQGPEFLTYFQNEAQLEKSRLLSDRFSAERPKGSFSTLEIQRTEQGDSAMYLCASSPAVMLQETQYFGPGTRLLVL.

The rearrangement links TRBV6-1 to TRBJ2-1, with a weak D call TRBD2 (7 bases). The ends were cut back, 7 bases at V and 0 bases at J, with 16 bases in the middle. Germline CDR1 reads MNHNS; CDR2 reads SASEGT. This CDR3 spans 16 amino acids. The CDR3 DNA sequence: TGTGCCAGCACCCGGGGGGCTACAAGCTCCTACAATGAGCAGTTCTTC. It codes for CASTRGATSSYNEQFF.

The chain links TRBV9 to TRBJ1-2; the D gene is possibly TRBD1 (5 bases). The CDR3 is 16 residues long. Germline-derived CDR1 and CDR2 are SGDLS and YYNGEE. The ends were cut back, 3 bases at V and 5 bases at J, with 20 bases in the middle. The CDR3 nucleotides are TGTGCCAGCAGCGCCACGCGTCCTCAGGGAGGGTATGGCTACACCTTC. This codes for CASSATRPQGGYGYTF.

The V and J genes are TRBV12-3 or TRBV12-4 and TRBJ1-5, with D possibly TRBD1 on 5 matching bases. The CDR3 loop spans 15 amino acids. V shed 6 bases and J shed 4 bases, with 16 bases lying between them. The CDR3 DNA follows: TGTGCCAGCAGGCCCCGGGAGGGGCGAAATCAGCCCCAGCATTTT. Translated, it gives CASRPREGRNQPQHF.

The J gene is TRBJ2-2, the V gene TRBV5-1; the D gene could be TRBD1 or TRBD2 (5 bases each). The CDR3 consists of 16 residues. The germline V gene encodes CDR1 SGHRS and CDR2 YFSETQ. The V gene lost 4 bases and the J gene lost 1 base, with 14 bases spanning the gap. This CDR3 is CASSLRGRGNTGELFF. CDR3 nucleotide sequence: TGCGCCAGCAGCCTCCGGGGTAGGGGGAACACCGGGGAGCTGTTTTTT.

CDR3 nucleotide sequence: TGTGCCTGGAGTGCGGTATCGGCGGGATTAAATAATTCACCCCTCCACTTT. It translates to CAWSAVSAGLNNSPLHF. The chain recombines TRBV30 with TRBJ1-6, with D unresolved. Germline V gene lookup returns CDR1 GTSNPN and CDR2 SVGIG (reference sequence). V lost 1 base and J lost 5, with 18 bases in between. CDR3 length: 17 residues.

The chain employs TRBV23-1 and TRBJ2-3; 7 bases are shared with TRBD1. TRBV23-1 has ORF status, its function being uncertain. Unmatched junction bases numbered 7, after V lost 7 bases and J lost 0 bases. This CDR3 is built from 15 residues. The CDR3 coding sequence is TGCGCCAGCAACTCCCGGGACAGCAGCACAGATACGCAGTATTTT. Its translation: CASNSRDSSTDTQYF.

This clonotype has a handful of counts. The chain couples TRBV13 to TRBJ2-7; TRBD1 is a possible D gene (6 bases). The CDR3 has 14 residues. V was clipped by 5 bases and J by 2 bases, with 13 bases between them. Germline V lookup: CDR1 PRHDT, CDR2 FYEKMQ (reference sequence). The CDR3 DNA sequence: TGTGCCAGCAGCCCCGGCAGGGGACCCTACGAGCAGTACTTC. Translated: CASSPGRGPYEQYF.

This chain connects TRBV7-9 to TRBJ1-4, with D unresolved. CDR3 size: 10 residues. Trimming left V 11 bases short and J 14 bases short, with 15 bases between. CDR1 and CDR2 (germline): SEHNR, FQNEAQ (reference sequence). CDR3 DNA sequence: TGTGCCGCGGGTGGGAATGACCTGTTTTTT. It is translated as CAAGGNDLFF.

This rearrangement joins TRBV7-9 to TRBJ2-1; TRBD2 is a possible D gene (6 bases). CDR3 size: 14 residues. With 6 bases removed from V and 10 bases from J, the gap between germline ends came to 19 bases. Looked up from germline, CDR1 is SEHNR and CDR2 is FQNEAQ (reference sequence). CDR3 in amino acids: CASRPPLGEAEQFF. The CDR3 bases are TGTGCCAGCAGACCCCCGTTGGGGGAGGCCGAGCAGTTCTTC.

The genes are TRBV28 and TRBJ1-5; D gene ambiguous. The CDR3 totals 13 residues. V was shortened by 6 bases and J by 1 base, with 7 bases between the two germline ends. Germline V lookup: CDR1 MDHEN, CDR2 SYDVKM. The CDR3 DNA reads as TGTGCCAGCAGCCCGGAAAGCAATCAGCCCCAGCATTTT. It codes for CASSPESNQPQHF.

This chain joins TRBV27 and TRBJ2-4; 10 bases fit TRBD1. V trimming: 5 bases; J trimming: 9 bases; junction bases outside the gene matches: 7. Germline CDR1 reads MNHEY; CDR2 reads SMNVEV (reference sequence). CDR3 length: 14 residues. The CDR3 protein is CASSVSTGGSIQYF. CDR3 in DNA: TGTGCCAGCAGTGTCTCGACAGGGGGCAGCATTCAGTACTTC.

This clonotype occurred once. This sequence joins TRBV29-1 and TRBJ1-2; D is possibly TRBD1 (6 bases). V shed 2 bases and J shed 8 bases, with 15 bases lying between them. Germline V gene data show CDR1 as SQVTM and CDR2 as ANQGSEA. The CDR3 is 13 amino acids. The CDR3 protein is CSVEFGGRDGYTF. The CDR3 DNA sequence: TGCAGCGTTGAATTCGGGGGGCGCGACGGCTACACCTTC. Full variable domain (missing parts from reference TRBV29-1 and TRBJ1-2): SAVISQKPSRDICQRGTSLTIQCQVDSQVTMMFWYRQQPGQSLTLIATANQGSEATYESGFVIDKFPISRPNLTFSTLTVSNMSPEDSSIYLCSVEFGGRDGYTFGSGTRLTVV.